This T cell receptor beta chain was sequenced during a study of T-cell reconstitution after alpha-beta-depleted transplantation in children. This CDR3 is built from 14 residues. Germline V gene sequence: CDR1 LGHNA, CDR2 YNFKEQ. Unique molecular identifiers were used to barcode this TCRbeta library. Each CDR3 protein is one row after TCRdb ran MiXCR on the PCR reads. The sample carries about 260,000 distinct CDR3 sequences, roughly 8.2% recorded once. On this clonotype itself: It may be a read error: a sequence one base away is much more abundant.

Source: PBMCs, mostly from graft donor cells, taken 180 days after TCRalphabeta/CD19-depleted stem cell transplant. The rearrangement joins TRBV4-2 to TRBJ1-1; D might be TRBD1 (5 bases). This receptor was obtained from a male patient under 18 who had a stem cell transplant for acute lymphoblastic leukemia, so the T cells may come from the graft donor. Written as DNA, the CDR3 is TGTGCCAGCAGCCAAGCGTTGGGGGACGCTGAAGCTTTGTTT. Protein product: CASSQALGDAEALF.